Following are 31 T cell receptor beta chains from one sample sequenced in a study of PD-1 blockade in classical Hodgkin lymphoma. The time point denotes: cycle 4 day 1 (C4D1), after less than seven weeks of nivolumab. Brentuximab vedotin exposure varied among the patients, all of whom had relapsed after autologous stem cell transplantation. The protocol was immunoSEQ multiplex PCR, while the TCRdb copy is restricted to in-frame clones and leaves out a portion. The table has 50,000 to 65,000 clones, approximately 90% seen once. The material was peripheral blood mononuclear cells (PBMCs), obtained before the fourth cycle of nivolumab. These receptor sequences come from a human donor with classical Hodgkin lymphoma.

This clone was observed a single time. The V call is TRBV27, the J call TRBJ2-5; TRBD2 agrees at 7 bases. V gave up 5 bases and J gave up 0 bases; unmatched junction bases: 9. Germline V lookup: CDR1 MNHEY, CDR2 SMNVEV (reference sequence). The CDR3 loop spans 16 amino acids. The CDR3 DNA reads TGTGCCAGCAGTAGACGAGCGGGGCCCGACCAAGAGACCCAGTACTTC. Its translation: CASSRRAGPDQETQYF.

The table lists this clone with a few counts. V and J are TRBV19 and TRBJ2-2, with 10 bases fitting TRBD1. Per the germline V gene, CDR1 is LNHDA and CDR2 is SQIVND (reference sequence). With 9 bases clipped from V and 3 bases from J, the junction kept 7 bases outside the gene matches. This CDR3 is built from 15 residues. CDR3 coding DNA: TGTGCCAGCTCGAGACAGGGGGCCTACACCGGGGAGCTGTTTTTT. Translated: CASSRQGAYTGELFF. The full variable domain, in which reference TRBV19 and TRBJ2-2 provide the parts outside the CDR3, is DGGITQSPKYLFRKEGQNVTLSCEQNLNHDAMYWYRQDPGQGLRLIYYSQIVNDFQKGDIAEGYSVSREKKESFPLTVTSAQKNPTAFYLCASSRQGAYTGELFFGEGSRLTVL.

This CDR3 reads CASSEPRGGPETQYF. The CDR3 DNA is TGTGCCAGCAGTGAACCGCGGGGGGGTCCCGAGACCCAGTACTTC. This rearrangement joins TRBV25-1 to TRBJ2-5, with TRBD2 identical over 9 bases. Germline V lookup: CDR1 MGHDK, CDR2 SYGVNS. V lost 2 bases and J lost 5; bases outside the gene matches: 6. The CDR3 is 15 residues long. Together with reference TRBV25-1 and TRBJ2-5, the CDR3 gives the full variable domain: EADIYQTPRYLVIGTGKKITLECSQTMGHDKMYWYQQDPGMELHLIHYSYGVNSTEKGDLSSESTVSRIRTEHFPLTLESARPSHTSQYLCASSEPRGGPETQYFGPGTRLLVL.

This chain uses TRBV5-4 with TRBJ2-3, with 10 positions matching TRBD2. The CDR3 has 15 amino acids. Germline V CDR1 and CDR2: SGHNT, YYREEE (reference sequence). Unmatched junction bases numbered 4, after V lost 4 bases and J lost 2 bases. CDR3 in amino acids: CASSLSGGLTDTQYF. CDR3 DNA sequence: TGTGCCAGCAGCCTTAGCGGGGGGCTCACAGATACGCAGTATTTT.

This sequence joins TRBV6-5 and TRBJ2-7, with unresolved D. V was clipped by 6 bases and J by 4 bases, with 13 bases between them. The CDR3 is 13 residues long. Germline CDR1 MNHEY, CDR2 SVGAGI. The CDR3 sequence: CASSRGWAYEQYF. In nucleotides, the CDR3 is TGTGCCAGCAGCCGTGGGTGGGCATACGAGCAGTACTTC.

The chain combines TRBV5-1 with TRBJ2-7; 10 nucleotides line up with TRBD2. The V segment lost 3 bases and the J segment 5 bases; nucleotides outside the gene matches: 11. Per germline, CDR1 SGHRS and CDR2 YFSETQ. The CDR3 is made up of 16 amino acids. For the CDR3, the DNA is TGCGCCAGCAGCTCGGGGTTACTAGCGGGGTTGGACGAGCAGTACTTC. Translation: CASSSGLLAGLDEQYF.

This clone has more than one count but fewer than ten. V and J are TRBV5-1 and TRBJ2-5; no firm D call. V was clipped by 4 bases and J by 2 bases, with 9 bases between them. The length of the CDR3 is 13 residues. From germline, CDR1 is SGHRS and CDR2 YFSETQ. The CDR3 here is CASSAYTQETQYF. The DNA for the CDR3 is TGCGCCAGCAGCGCCTACACTCAAGAGACCCAGTACTTC.

This clone has just a few counts. The rearrangement links TRBV21-1 to TRBJ2-7; the tabulated D call, TRBD1, remains unverified against the DNA. TRBV21-1 is a known pseudogene. This CDR3 contains 17 residues. CDR3 nucleotides: TGTGCCAGCAGCCTCCCGTCGGACAGGGTAGGGGGCTACGAGCAGTACTTC. It translates to CASSLPSDRVGGYEQYF.

This chain uses TRBV14 with TRBJ2-7; TRBD2 matches at 7 bases. Germline CDR1 is SGHDN and CDR2 is FVKESK. CDR3 length equals 13 residues. The trim removed 3 bases at V and 6 bases at J, leaving 5 bases unmatched. CDR3 residues: CASSQNLAAEQYF. CDR3 nucleotide sequence: TGTGCCAGCAGCCAGAATCTAGCGGCCGAGCAGTACTTC. Filled out from reference TRBV14 and TRBJ2-7, the complete variable domain reads EAGVTQFPSHSVIEKGQTVTLRCDPISGHDNLYWYRRVMGKEIKFLLHFVKESKQDESGMPNNRFLAERTGGTYSTLKVQPAELEDSGVYFCASSQNLAAEQYFGPGTRLTVT.

This clone has just one count. This chain links TRBV18 with TRBJ1-2, with TRBD1 identical over 7 bases. The V segment lost 0 bases and the J segment 6 bases; nucleotides outside the gene matches: 10. The germline CDR1 and CDR2 sequences are KGHSH and LQKENI. CDR3 length equals 16 residues. Here the CDR3 DNA reads TGTGCCAGCTCACCACCTAGTAAGGGGGCCGGAGATGGCTACACCTTC. Translated: CASSPPSKGAGDGYTF.

This rearrangement joins TRBV27 to TRBJ2-7; maybe TRBD1 (5 bases). Germline values: CDR1 MNHEY, CDR2 SMNVEV (reference sequence). The CDR3 loop spans 16 amino acids. The V gene lost 5 bases and the J gene lost 0 bases, with 17 bases spanning the gap. The CDR3 region is CASSPISGPLSYEQYF. The CDR3 bases are TGTGCCAGCAGTCCCATTTCAGGGCCTCTCTCCTACGAGCAGTACTTC.

The chain links TRBV18 to TRBJ1-2; TRBD1 aligns across 10 bases. CDR3 length: 15 residues. Germline CDR1 KGHSH, CDR2 LQKENI. V was pared by 6 bases and J by 2 bases, with 6 bases of the junction left unmatched. The CDR3 nucleotides read TGTGCCAGCTCCCACGGACAGGGGGGAAACTATGGCTACACCTTC. Amino acids: CASSHGQGGNYGYTF.

This chain joins TRBV10-1 and TRBJ1-1; D ambiguous. Per the germline V gene, CDR1 is WNHNN and CDR2 is SYGVQD (reference sequence). This CDR3 contains 16 residues. The V gene lost 3 bases and the J gene lost 4 bases, with 18 bases spanning the gap. The CDR3 nucleotides read TGCGCCAGCAGTGAATGGAAAAGAGAATTCGGCACTGAAGCTTTCTTT. Protein: CASSEWKREFGTEAFF.

The CDR3 DNA follows: TGTGCCAGTAGTATGGGCGGCAATGAGCAGTTCTTC. Protein sequence: CASSMGGNEQFF. The V and J genes are TRBV19 and TRBJ2-1; D is uncertain. Germline V gene lookup returns CDR1 LNHDA and CDR2 SQIVND (reference sequence). V lost 3 bases, J lost 6 bases, and 6 bases lay in between. This CDR3 has 12 amino acids.

This rearrangement joins TRBV10-1 to TRBJ2-3; 10 nucleotides match TRBD2. CDR1 and CDR2 (germline): WNHNN, SYGVQD (reference sequence). The CDR3 is 16 residues long. The V segment lost 2 bases and the J segment 3 bases; nucleotides outside the gene matches: 5. Here the CDR3 reads CASSESASGRTDTQYF. The CDR3 DNA is TGCGCCAGCAGTGAGAGTGCTAGCGGGAGAACAGATACGCAGTATTTT.

The chain uses TRBV29-1 and TRBJ2-2, with 10 bases that match TRBD2. This CDR3 has 16 amino acids. V shed 5 bases, J shed 6 bases, and the junction held 12 bases outside the gene matches. The germline CDR1 and CDR2 sequences are SQVTM and ANQGSEA. The CDR3 nucleotides read TGCAGCGTTAAAGGGACTAGCGAATCACTTCCCGGGGAGCTGTTTTTT. Amino acid sequence: CSVKGTSESLPGELFF.

The gene calls are TRBV7-7 and TRBJ2-5; tentatively, D is TRBD1 or TRBD2 (5 bases each). V lost 1 base, J lost 1 base, and 13 bases lay in between. Germline V lookup: CDR1 SSHAT, CDR2 FNYEAQ (reference sequence). This CDR3 contains 16 residues. CDR3 bases: TGTGCCAGCAGCTTAGATGGGGGTGGAGTCCAAGAGACCCAGTACTTC. This translates into CASSLDGGGVQETQYF.

The rearrangement joins TRBV13 to TRBJ2-7; TRBD2 aligns across 12 bases. V was pared by 5 bases and J by 13 bases, with 6 bases of the junction left unmatched. CDR3 size: 12 residues. Germline loops: CDR1 PRHDT, CDR2 FYEKMQ (reference sequence). The CDR3 spells CASSIGTSGSYF. The CDR3 region has the DNA TGTGCCAGCAGCATCGGGACTAGCGGGTCTTACTTC.

This chain uses TRBV5-6 with TRBJ1-5, with D possibly TRBD1 on 6 matching bases. The CDR3 length is 17 residues. V lost 2 bases to trimming and J lost 6 bases, with 21 bases between them. CDR1 and CDR2 (germline): SGHDT, YYEEEE. CDR3 sequence reads: CASSFPRDKAFGQPQHF. The CDR3 nucleotides are TGTGCCAGCAGCTTCCCCCGGGACAAGGCTTTCGGTCAGCCCCAGCATTTT.

This chain uses TRBV13 with TRBJ1-1; D remains ambiguous. V lost 3 bases and J lost 1, with 12 bases in between. This CDR3 contains 15 residues. Germline assignment: CDR1 PRHDT and CDR2 FYEKMQ (reference sequence). This chain's CDR3 is CASSFYPVRNTEAFF. DNA of the CDR3: TGTGCCAGCAGCTTTTACCCAGTTAGGAACACTGAAGCTTTCTTT.

V is TRBV7-6 and J is TRBJ2-7; D perhaps matches TRBD1 (6 bases). Germline CDR1 SGHVS, CDR2 FNYEAQ. Trimming removed 2 bases at V and 1 base at J, with 18 bases between. The CDR3 runs 17 residues. The DNA for the CDR3 is TGTGCCAGCAGCTTACTAGGTCGACAGGAAACATCCTACGAGCAGTACTTC. Residues: CASSLLGRQETSYEQYF.

The V call is TRBV4-1, the J call TRBJ2-3; 9 bases map to TRBD1. CDR1 is MGHRA and CDR2 is YSYEKL in the germline V gene. This CDR3 is 17 amino acids long. After removal of 6 bases from V and 4 bases from J, the junction contained 14 bases not matched to a gene. CDR3 nucleotides: TGCGCCAGCAGTCATTACGTGCCGGGACAGGGTTCAGATACGCAGTATTTT. It is translated as CASSHYVPGQGSDTQYF.

V is TRBV7-8 and J is TRBJ2-3, with D tentatively TRBD2 (6 bases). This CDR3 region has 17 residues. The germline CDR1 and CDR2 sequences are SGHVS and FQNEAQ. The V and J ends lost 1 base and 0 bases respectively, with 14 bases between them. CDR3 nucleotide sequence: TGTGCCAGCAGCTTAGAATGGTTAGCGGATAGCACAGATACGCAGTATTTT. Its translation: CASSLEWLADSTDTQYF.

The rearrangement joins TRBV15 to TRBJ1-1, with a possible D match to TRBD1 (5 bases). V dropped 0 bases and J dropped 0 bases, with 8 bases sitting between them. Germline CDR1 LNHNV, CDR2 YYDKDF (reference sequence). The CDR3 is made up of 15 amino acids. The CDR3 DNA reads as TGTGCCACCAGCAGAGACCCCAGGGTGAACACTGAAGCTTTCTTT. Translation: CATSRDPRVNTEAFF.

V usage is TRBV19 and J usage is TRBJ2-1, with D possibly being TRBD2 (6 bases). Looked up from germline, CDR1 is LNHDA and CDR2 is SQIVND (reference sequence). Trimming took off 3 bases at V and 0 bases at J, with 6 bases between the two ends. CDR3 length: 14 residues. The CDR3 region has the DNA TGTGCCAGTAGTATGGGGGGCTCCTACAATGAGCAGTTCTTC. The encoded protein is CASSMGGSYNEQFF.

The chain has TRBV27 and TRBJ2-2; D gene unclear. The V and J ends lost 2 bases and 6 bases respectively, with 4 bases between them. This CDR3 contains 12 residues. From germline, CDR1 is MNHEY and CDR2 SMNVEV (reference sequence). CDR3 bases: TGTGCCAGCAGTTTAAGGGCCGGGGAGCTGTTTTTT. Residues: CASSLRAGELFF.

This clone has only a few counts. This chain uses TRBV11-2 with TRBJ1-4, with TRBD1 as a possible D gene (6 bases). V dropped 0 bases and J dropped 5 bases, with 13 bases sitting between them. The CDR3 runs to 16 residues. CDR1 SGHAT and CDR2 FQNNGV come from the germline V gene. This CDR3 is CASSLDATGRNEKLFF. The CDR3 nucleotides are TGTGCCAGCAGCTTAGATGCGACAGGACGAAATGAAAAACTGTTTTTT.

V and J are TRBV7-6 and TRBJ2-1, with 9 nucleotides matching TRBD2. The CDR3 is 15 residues long. Germline values: CDR1 SGHVS, CDR2 FNYEAQ. The V and J ends lost 1 base and 13 bases, in that order; junction bases with no gene match: 11. CDR3 sequence: CASSLEASGARGQFF. DNA of the CDR3: TGTGCCAGCAGCTTAGAGGCTAGCGGGGCCAGGGGACAGTTCTTC.

The chain is built from TRBV7-2 and TRBJ2-7; D is undetermined. Germline CDR1 is SGHTA and CDR2 is FQGNSA. Trimming shortened V by 5 bases and J by 0 bases, and 2 bases separated the two germline ends. This CDR3 region has 11 residues. Written as DNA, the CDR3 is TGTGCCAGCAGCCTCTCCTACGAGCAGTACTTC. Its translation: CASSLSYEQYF.

The V call is TRBV19, the J call TRBJ2-7, with 7 bases lining up with TRBD1. V lost 6 bases, J lost 0 bases, and 5 bases stayed unmatched. This CDR3 has 14 amino acids. Germline CDR1 reads LNHDA; CDR2 reads SQIVND (reference sequence). The CDR3 sequence: CASRRTGSSYEQYF. The DNA for the CDR3 is TGTGCCAGTAGACGGACAGGAAGCTCCTACGAGCAGTACTTC.

This chain joins TRBV5-1 and TRBJ2-1; D unresolved. The germline V gene has CDR1 SGHRS and CDR2 YFSETQ. This CDR3 contains 12 residues. V shed 7 bases and J shed 6 bases, with 11 bases lying between them. The CDR3 region has the DNA TGCGCCAGCGCCCCCCTGTCCAATGAGCAGTTCTTC. Residues: CASAPLSNEQFF. The whole variable domain, filled in from reference TRBV5-1 and TRBJ2-1, reads KAGVTQTPRYLIKTRGQQVTLSCSPISGHRSVSWYQQTPGQGLQFLFEYFSETQRNKGNFPGRFSGRQFSNSRSEMNVSTLELGDSALYLCASAPLSNEQFFGPGTRLTVL.